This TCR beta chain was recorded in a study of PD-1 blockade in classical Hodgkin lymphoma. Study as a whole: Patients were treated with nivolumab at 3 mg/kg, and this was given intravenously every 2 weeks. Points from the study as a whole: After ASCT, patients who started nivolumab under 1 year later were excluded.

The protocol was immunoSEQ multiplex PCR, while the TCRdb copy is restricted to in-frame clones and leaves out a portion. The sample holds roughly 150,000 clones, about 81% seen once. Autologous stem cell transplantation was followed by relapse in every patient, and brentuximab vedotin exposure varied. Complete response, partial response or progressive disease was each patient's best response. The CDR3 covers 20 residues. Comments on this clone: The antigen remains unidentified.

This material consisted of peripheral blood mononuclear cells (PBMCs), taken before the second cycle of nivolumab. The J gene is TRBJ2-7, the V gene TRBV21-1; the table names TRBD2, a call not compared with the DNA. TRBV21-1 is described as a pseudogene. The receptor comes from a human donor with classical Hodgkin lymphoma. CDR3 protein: CASSKASHPQLAGGDYEQYF. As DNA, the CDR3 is TGTGCCAGCAGCAAAGCATCCCACCCCCAACTAGCGGGAGGAGACTACGAGCAGTACTTC.